The subject of this entry is one T cell receptor beta chain. Its antigen is undetermined. The data stem from a study of PD-1 blockade in mismatch repair-deficient tumors. Study in general: Patients had approximately 13 mismatch repair-deficient cancer types and were previously treated and progressing. General study results and limits: Tumor-resident clones, often absent from pretreatment blood, expanded after pembrolizumab and then contracted.

The CDR3 length is 15 residues. Germline assignment: CDR1 SGHNT and CDR2 YENEEA. V lost 3 bases to trimming and J lost 0 bases, with 12 bases between them. Repertoires were generated with immunoSEQ multiplex PCR, while TCRdb's copy carries only in-frame clones and drops some. The table includes about 120,000 clones, 65% to 80% detected once. Three pembrolizumab responders had their TCRs sequenced. J is TRBJ2-7 and V is TRBV11-3; TRBD1 might be the D (5 bases). The source material was peripheral blood, sampled around 60 weeks after starting pembrolizumab. The sequence was collected from an adult with mismatch repair-deficient cancer. The CDR3 DNA follows: TGTGCCAGCAGCTTGGAAACAGGTAGCTCCTACGAGCAGTACTTC. Residues: CASSLETGSSYEQYF.